Shown below are 31 T cell receptor beta chains from a single sample sequenced in a study of siplizumab effects on memory and regulatory T cells. Assay: immunoSEQ multiplex PCR; the TCRdb copy retains only in-frame clones and omits some. Of just over 60,000 clones listed, around 80% were seen once; the top ten hold 0.4% to 0.5%. What was sequenced was memory CD4+ T cells sorted from blood. These receptors all stem from a human donor in good health.

V is TRBV6-1 and J is TRBJ2-4; D possibly corresponds to TRBD1 (5 bases). The CDR3 loop spans 12 amino acids. Per germline, CDR1 MNHNS and CDR2 SASEGT. Deletions cut 10 bases from V and 6 bases from J, with 13 bases between. The CDR3, as DNA: TGTGCCACCTATGGGGCTGCAAACATTCAGTACTTC. Translated: CATYGAANIQYF.

This chain uses TRBV7-2 with TRBJ1-1; 7 bases align to TRBD1. V lost 5 bases to trimming and J lost 0 bases; unmatched junction nucleotides: 9. The CDR3 is 16 amino acids. CDR1 SGHTA and CDR2 FQGNSA come from the germline V gene. The DNA for the CDR3 is TGTGCCAGCAGCATAAGACCACAGGGGTTGAACACTGAAGCTTTCTTT. This gives the protein CASSIRPQGLNTEAFF.

The chain recombines TRBV5-6 with TRBJ1-2; TRBD1 is a possible D gene (6 bases). The CDR3 sequence is 15 residues long. V was trimmed by 2 bases and J by 5 bases, leaving 16 bases between them. In germline, CDR1 is SGHDT, CDR2 YYEEEE. The CDR3 nucleotides are TGTGCCAGCAGCTTACCGGGACTAGGGGGATATGGCTACACCTTC. It is translated as CASSLPGLGGYGYTF. Combining the CDR3 with reference TRBV5-6 and TRBJ1-2 gives the whole variable domain DAGVTQSPTHLIKTRGQQVTLRCSPKSGHDTVSWYQQALGQGPQFIFQYYEEEERQRGNFPDRFSGHQFPNYSSELNVNALLLGDSALYLCASSLPGLGGYGYTFGSGTRLTVV.

The V and J genes are TRBV5-4 and TRBJ2-1; no clear D gene. Trimming stripped 1 base from V and 16 bases from J, with 15 bases between. Per germline, CDR1 SGHNT and CDR2 YYREEE (reference sequence). The CDR3 runs to 12 residues. The CDR3 DNA reads TGTGCCAGCAGCTTGATGGCCGCCCTTGGATTCTTC. It translates to CASSLMAALGFF.

In the case of this clone: Mismatch with germline at one junction end may stem from a read error. V is TRBV6-5 and J is TRBJ1-2; D is perhaps TRBD1 (5 bases). There are 15 residues in the CDR3. The germline gives CDR1 MNHEY, CDR2 SVGAGI. The CDR3 loop is CASSANRQRVYGCTF. DNA of the CDR3: TGTGCCAGCAGTGCCAACAGGCAGCGGGTTTATGGCTGCACCTTC.

V usage is TRBV13 and J usage is TRBJ2-7, with D possibly TRBD1 on 5 matching bases. Trimming left V 0 bases short and J 2 bases short, with 11 bases between. This CDR3 spans 15 amino acids. CDR1 and CDR2 from the germline V gene are PRHDT and FYEKMQ (reference sequence). The DNA of the CDR3 is TGTGCCAGCAGCTTAGGAACAGGTTTTCCCTACGAGCAGTACTTC. Its protein is CASSLGTGFPYEQYF.

This clone occurred once. The rearrangement uses TRBV4-3 and TRBJ1-1; D is perhaps TRBD1 (5 bases). Germline V gives CDR1 LGHNA, CDR2 YSLEER. The CDR3 is made up of 15 amino acids. V dropped 1 base and J dropped 6 bases, with 15 bases sitting between them. This chain's CDR3 is CASSQVRGIFSEAFF. The CDR3 DNA reads as TGCGCCAGCAGCCAAGTCCGGGGGATATTCTCTGAAGCTTTCTTT.

The chain links TRBV4-1 to TRBJ2-6; 7 nucleotides line up with TRBD2. Germline V gives CDR1 MGHRA, CDR2 YSYEKL. V was clipped by 2 bases and J by 1 base; unmatched bases: 2. The CDR3 consists of 16 residues. The CDR3 DNA is TGCGCCAGCAGCCAACCTAGCGGATCTGGGGCCAACGTCCTGACTTTC. Amino acids: CASSQPSGSGANVLTF.

This clone turned up a few times. The genes are TRBV19 and TRBJ2-3; D gene unclear. Germline V gene lookup returns CDR1 LNHDA and CDR2 SQIVND (reference sequence). The CDR3 extends over 15 amino acids. Trimming took off 5 bases at V and 0 bases at J, with 12 bases between the two ends. Here the CDR3 reads CASSFLTYSTDTQYF. For the CDR3, the DNA is TGTGCCAGTAGTTTTTTGACCTACAGCACAGATACGCAGTATTTT. The complete variable domain, with remaining parts taken from reference TRBV19 and TRBJ2-3, reads DGGITQSPKYLFRKEGQNVTLSCEQNLNHDAMYWYRQDPGQGLRLIYYSQIVNDFQKGDIAEGYSVSREKKESFPLTVTSAQKNPTAFYLCASSFLTYSTDTQYFGPGTRLTVL.

Remarks on this clone: Relative to the germline gene, one junction end is altered; a read error may explain this. V gene TRBV10-3 combines with J gene TRBJ2-2, with a weak D call TRBD2 (7 bases). The germline V gene encodes CDR1 ENHRY and CDR2 SYGVKD. CDR3 length equals 15 residues. Here the CDR3 reads CAIRGGGTNSGELFF. In DNA, the CDR3 is TGTGCCATCCGAGGGGGAGGGACGAACTCCGGGGAGCTGTTTTTT.

The J gene is TRBJ1-4, the V gene TRBV5-6; D unresolved. CDR3 length equals 13 residues. Per germline, CDR1 SGHDT and CDR2 YYEEEE. Trimming took 1 base from V and 15 from J, leaving 16 bases between them. The CDR3 spells CASSLWAAQSMFF. The DNA for the CDR3 is TGTGCCAGCAGCTTGTGGGCAGCCCAGTCGATGTTTTTT.

The chain combines TRBV11-3 with TRBJ2-1; 8 positions match TRBD1. The V gene's germline CDR1 is SGHNT and CDR2 YENEEA. The CDR3 has 15 residues. V lost 6 bases to trimming and J lost 6 bases; unmatched junction nucleotides: 10. CDR3 DNA sequence: TGTGCCAGCAGTCCACGACAGGGGCTATTCAATGAGCAGTTCTTC. Its protein product is CASSPRQGLFNEQFF.

This chain connects TRBV10-3 to TRBJ1-5; D is ambiguous. CDR1 and CDR2 from the germline V gene are ENHRY and SYGVKD. CDR3 length equals 13 residues. With 2 bases removed from V and 1 base from J, the gap between germline ends came to 3 bases. CDR3 protein: CAISEQSNQPQHF. CDR3 bases: TGTGCCATCAGTGAGCAGAGCAATCAGCCCCAGCATTTT.

The chain has TRBV10-3 and TRBJ2-5; 8 bases agree with TRBD1. CDR3 length: 12 amino acids. V lost 11 bases, J lost 4 bases, and 6 bases stayed unmatched. The germline V gene encodes CDR1 ENHRY and CDR2 SYGVKD. CDR3 loop: CAARTGSETQYF. The DNA of the CDR3 is TGTGCCGCTAGGACAGGGTCAGAGACCCAGTACTTC.

The rearrangement joins TRBV10-1 to TRBJ1-2, with a weak D call TRBD1 (6 bases). Germline V CDR1 and CDR2: WNHNN, SYGVQD (reference sequence). V shed 7 bases and J shed 4 bases, with 16 bases lying between them. The CDR3 has 14 residues. The CDR3 spells CASKVMAGAYGYTF. CDR3 sequence (DNA): TGCGCCAGCAAAGTCATGGCAGGGGCCTATGGCTACACCTTC.

This sequence joins TRBV5-4 and TRBJ1-2; D perhaps matches TRBD1 (6 bases). The CDR3 is 13 residues long. V was cut by 5 bases and J by 8 bases, with 16 bases left in between. CDR1 and CDR2 (germline): SGHNT, YYREEE (reference sequence). The CDR3, as DNA: TGTGCCAGCAGACTGGGGGGCGCGGAAGGCTACACCTTC. It specifies CASRLGGAEGYTF.

The chain employs TRBV27 and TRBJ2-7, with D possibly TRBD2 on 6 matching bases. V lost 8 bases, J lost 9 bases, and 23 bases lay in between. The CDR3 consists of 14 residues. Germline V CDR1 and CDR2: MNHEY, SMNVEV (reference sequence). The CDR3 reads CASGISRGGFPQYF. CDR3 sequence (DNA): TGTGCCAGCGGAATATCACGTGGAGGGTTCCCGCAGTACTTC.

This clone came up a few times. This chain uses TRBV5-6 with TRBJ2-7, with D perhaps matching TRBD1 (5 bases). Trimming took 2 bases from V and 1 from J, leaving 10 bases between them. The CDR3 is made up of 14 amino acids. The germline CDR1 and CDR2 sequences are SGHDT and YYEEEE. The CDR3 loop is CASSFGRASYEQYF. DNA of the CDR3: TGTGCCAGCAGCTTCGGCAGGGCTTCCTACGAGCAGTACTTC.

V usage is TRBV2 and J usage is TRBJ2-7; 10 nucleotides agree with TRBD1. The germline V gene encodes CDR1 SNHLY and CDR2 FYNNEI. V lost 10 bases to trimming and J lost 2 bases; unmatched junction nucleotides: 8. The CDR3 sequence is 14 residues long. CDR3 nucleotide sequence: TGTGCCACTAACCGGGACAGGGGCCCCTACGAGCAGTACTTC. The encoded protein is CATNRDRGPYEQYF.

The genes are TRBV5-6 and TRBJ1-1; 9 nucleotides line up with TRBD1. CDR3 length: 14 residues. Germline values: CDR1 SGHDT, CDR2 YYEEEE. After removal of 4 bases from V and 5 bases from J, the junction contained 6 bases not matched to a gene. The DNA for the CDR3 is TGTGCCAGCAGCGCGACAGGGGGAAGGACTGAAGCTTTCTTT. Its protein is CASSATGGRTEAFF.

The V gene is TRBV5-1, the J gene TRBJ1-4, with TRBD1 as a possible D gene (5 bases). Germline values: CDR1 SGHRS, CDR2 YFSETQ. The length of the CDR3 is 16 residues. The V gene lost 0 bases and the J gene lost 0 bases, with 9 bases spanning the gap. The CDR3 bases are TGCGCCAGCAGCTTGGGATCGGGGGCAACTAATGAAAAACTGTTTTTT. Its translation is CASSLGSGATNEKLFF.

The DNA for the CDR3 is TGTGCCAGCAGCTCCGGACAGGGGGGTGTTAGGGGATCTGGAAACACCATATATTTT. This sequence encodes CASSSGQGGVRGSGNTIYF. The V and J genes are TRBV28 and TRBJ1-3; 10 bases map to TRBD1. With V trimmed by 6 bases and J by 1 base, 15 bases remained unmatched. The CDR3 covers 19 residues. The germline gives CDR1 MDHEN, CDR2 SYDVKM. The full variable domain, completed using reference TRBV28 and TRBJ1-3, is DVKVTQSSRYLVKRTGEKVFLECVQDMDHENMFWYRQDPGLGLRLIYFSYDVKMKEKGDIPEGYSVSREKKERFSLILESASTNQTSMYLCASSSGQGGVRGSGNTIYFGEGSWLTVV.

This sequence joins TRBV10-2 and TRBJ1-5; D is unresolved. V lost 0 bases and J 7 bases, leaving 13 bases between the germline ends. This CDR3 comprises 15 residues. Germline loops: CDR1 WSHSY, CDR2 SAAADI. The CDR3 DNA sequence: TGCGCCAGCAGTGAGTCGAACCCATCTGAACAGCCCCAGCATTTT. This gives the protein CASSESNPSEQPQHF.

The chain has TRBV9 and TRBJ1-1; possible D gene TRBD1, 6 bases. Germline V CDR1 and CDR2: SGDLS, YYNGEE. V shed 4 bases and J shed 7 bases, with 14 bases lying between them. The CDR3 consists of 13 residues. CDR3 DNA: TGTGCCAGCAGCCCACGGGGGCAGGGTGAAGCTTTCTTT. Residues: CASSPRGQGEAFF.

This clone was recorded a few times. The chain recombines TRBV5-1 with TRBJ2-1, with D possibly TRBD2 on 6 matching bases. Germline V gene sequence: CDR1 SGHRS, CDR2 YFSETQ. The ends were cut back, 6 bases at V and 3 bases at J, with 13 bases in the middle. This CDR3 spans 14 amino acids. The CDR3, as DNA: TGCGCCAGCACTCGGGACTCCGACTACAATGAGCAGTTCTTC. Its translation: CASTRDSDYNEQFF.

The rearrangement uses TRBV7-9 and TRBJ1-2; 10 bases align to TRBD1. Germline V gene sequence: CDR1 SEHNR, CDR2 FQNEAQ (reference sequence). The CDR3 has 15 residues. Trimming cost V 5 bases and J 2 bases; bases outside gene matches: 5. CDR3 region: CASSKGQGPNYGYTF. As DNA, the CDR3 is TGTGCCAGCAGCAAGGGACAGGGGCCAAACTATGGCTACACCTTC.

This rearrangement joins TRBV4-3 to TRBJ2-1; 9 nucleotides align to TRBD2. Germline CDR1 and CDR2: LGHNA and YSLEER. Germline trimming cut 4 bases from V and 5 bases from J; bases unmatched to any gene: 9. This CDR3 has 16 residues. The CDR3 sequence: CASSLWGGGANNEQFF. The DNA for the CDR3 is TGCGCCAGCAGCCTTTGGGGCGGGGGGGCCAACAATGAGCAGTTCTTC.

DNA of the CDR3: TGTGCCAGCTCACCGACAGGGGGGGAAACTGAAGCTTTCTTT. This encodes CASSPTGGETEAFF. This chain connects TRBV18 to TRBJ1-1; 9 bases map to TRBD1. CDR1 is KGHSH, CDR2 LQKENI, per germline. V lost 3 bases, J lost 5 bases, and 4 bases stayed unmatched. This CDR3 has 14 residues.

The sample holds a few counts of this clone. The genes are TRBV5-4 and TRBJ2-5, with TRBD2 as a possible D gene (6 bases). Trimming stripped 4 bases from V and 5 bases from J, with 12 bases between. This CDR3 comprises 13 residues. Germline values: CDR1 SGHNT, CDR2 YYREEE (reference sequence). CDR3 loop: CASSRLVRETQYF. In nucleotides, the CDR3 is TGTGCCAGCAGCAGACTAGTAAGGGAGACCCAGTACTTC.

V gene TRBV6-6 combines with J gene TRBJ2-7, with 7 bases identical to TRBD2. V lost 5 bases and J lost 0; bases outside the gene matches: 4. The CDR3 covers 14 residues. Germline V gives CDR1 MNHNY, CDR2 SVGAGI (reference sequence). In DNA, the CDR3 is TGTGCCAGCAGTCCCGCGGGGGACTCCTACGAGCAGTACTTC. Protein sequence: CASSPAGDSYEQYF.

The CDR3 here is CASSIGRAFTDTQYF. The CDR3 DNA follows: TGTGCCAGTAGTATAGGTCGAGCCTTCACAGATACGCAGTATTTT. The chain employs TRBV19 and TRBJ2-3; D is ambiguous. Trimming cost V 1 base and J 2 bases, with 10 bases left between them. The germline CDR1 and CDR2 sequences are LNHDA and SQIVND (reference sequence). The CDR3 runs to 15 residues.